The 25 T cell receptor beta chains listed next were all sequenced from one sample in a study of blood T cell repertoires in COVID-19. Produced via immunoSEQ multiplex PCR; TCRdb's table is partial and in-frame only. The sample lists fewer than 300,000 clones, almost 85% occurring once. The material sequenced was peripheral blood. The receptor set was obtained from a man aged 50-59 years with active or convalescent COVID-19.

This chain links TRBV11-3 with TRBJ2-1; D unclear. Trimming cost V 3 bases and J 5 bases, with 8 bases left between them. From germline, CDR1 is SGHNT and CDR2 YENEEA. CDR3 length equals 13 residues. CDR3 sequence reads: CASSFGPHNEQFF. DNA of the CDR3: TGTGCCAGCAGCTTTGGCCCACACAATGAGCAGTTCTTC.

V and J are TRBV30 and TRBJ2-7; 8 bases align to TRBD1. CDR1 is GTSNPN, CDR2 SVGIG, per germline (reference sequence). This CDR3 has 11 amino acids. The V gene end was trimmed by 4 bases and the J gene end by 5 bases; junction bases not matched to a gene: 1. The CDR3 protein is CAWTDRDEQYF. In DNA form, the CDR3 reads TGTGCCTGGACGGACAGGGACGAGCAGTACTTC. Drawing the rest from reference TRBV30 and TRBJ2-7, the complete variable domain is SQTIHQWPATLVQPVGSPLSLECTVEGTSNPNLYWYRQAAGRGLQLLFYSVGIGQISSEVPQNLSASRPQDRQFILSSKKLLLSDSGFYLCAWTDRDEQYFGPGTRLTVT.

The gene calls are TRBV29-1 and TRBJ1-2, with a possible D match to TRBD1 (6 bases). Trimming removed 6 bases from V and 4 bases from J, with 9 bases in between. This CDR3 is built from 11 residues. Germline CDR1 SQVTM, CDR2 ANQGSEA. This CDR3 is CSVQGSYGYTF. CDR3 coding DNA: TGCAGCGTACAGGGATCCTATGGCTACACCTTC. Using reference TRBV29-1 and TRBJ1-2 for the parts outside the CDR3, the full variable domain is SAVISQKPSRDICQRGTSLTIQCQVDSQVTMMFWYRQQPGQSLTLIATANQGSEATYESGFVIDKFPISRPNLTFSTLTVSNMSPEDSSIYLCSVQGSYGYTFGSGTRLTVV.

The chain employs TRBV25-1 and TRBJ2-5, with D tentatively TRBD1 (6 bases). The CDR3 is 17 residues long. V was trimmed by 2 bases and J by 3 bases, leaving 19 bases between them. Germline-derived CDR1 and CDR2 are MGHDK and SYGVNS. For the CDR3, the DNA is TGTGCCAGCAGTGAACCCCTCCCTACAGGGTCCGAAGAGACCCAGTACTTC. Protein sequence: CASSEPLPTGSEETQYF. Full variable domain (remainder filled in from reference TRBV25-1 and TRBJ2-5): EADIYQTPRYLVIGTGKKITLECSQTMGHDKMYWYQQDPGMELHLIHYSYGVNSTEKGDLSSESTVSRIRTEHFPLTLESARPSHTSQYLCASSEPLPTGSEETQYFGPGTRLLVL.

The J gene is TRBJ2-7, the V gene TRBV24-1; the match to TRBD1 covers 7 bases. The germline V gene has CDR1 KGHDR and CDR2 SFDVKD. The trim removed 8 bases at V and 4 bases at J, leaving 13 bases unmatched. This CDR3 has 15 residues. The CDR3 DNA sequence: TGTGCCACCACCCCGGACCGGGACAGAAAGTACGAGCAGTACTTC. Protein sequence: CATTPDRDRKYEQYF.

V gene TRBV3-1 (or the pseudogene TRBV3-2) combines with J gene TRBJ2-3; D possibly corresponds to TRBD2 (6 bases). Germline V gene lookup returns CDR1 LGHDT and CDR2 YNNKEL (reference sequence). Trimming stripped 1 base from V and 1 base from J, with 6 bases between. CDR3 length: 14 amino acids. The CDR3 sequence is CASSQGGGTDTQYF. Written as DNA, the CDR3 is TGTGCCAGCAGCCAAGGCGGGGGCACAGATACGCAGTATTTT.

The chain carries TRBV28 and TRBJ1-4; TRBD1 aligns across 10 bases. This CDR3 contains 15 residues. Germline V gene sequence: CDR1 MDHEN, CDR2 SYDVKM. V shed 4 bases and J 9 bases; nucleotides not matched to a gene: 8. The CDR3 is CASSSGTGAQQKLFF. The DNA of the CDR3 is TGTGCCAGCAGTTCAGGGACAGGGGCTCAGCAAAAACTGTTTTTT.

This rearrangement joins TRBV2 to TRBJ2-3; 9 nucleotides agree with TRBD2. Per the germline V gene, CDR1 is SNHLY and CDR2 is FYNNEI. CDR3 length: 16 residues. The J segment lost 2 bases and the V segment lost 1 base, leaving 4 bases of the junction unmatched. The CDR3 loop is CASSEGLAETTDTQYF. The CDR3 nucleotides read TGTGCCAGCAGTGAAGGACTAGCGGAGACCACAGATACGCAGTATTTT.

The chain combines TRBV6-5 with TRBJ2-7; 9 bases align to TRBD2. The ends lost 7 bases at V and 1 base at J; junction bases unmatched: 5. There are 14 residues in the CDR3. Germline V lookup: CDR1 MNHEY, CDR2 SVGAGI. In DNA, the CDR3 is TGTGCCAGCAAGCGGGAGGACGCATCCTACGAGCAGTACTTC. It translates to CASKREDASYEQYF.

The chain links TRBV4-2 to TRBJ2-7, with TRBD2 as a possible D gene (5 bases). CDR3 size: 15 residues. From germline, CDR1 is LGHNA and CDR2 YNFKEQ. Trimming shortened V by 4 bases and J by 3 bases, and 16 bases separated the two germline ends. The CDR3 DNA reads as TGTGCCAGCAGCCGCTACCGACTACCGAACTACGAGCAGTACTTC. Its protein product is CASSRYRLPNYEQYF.

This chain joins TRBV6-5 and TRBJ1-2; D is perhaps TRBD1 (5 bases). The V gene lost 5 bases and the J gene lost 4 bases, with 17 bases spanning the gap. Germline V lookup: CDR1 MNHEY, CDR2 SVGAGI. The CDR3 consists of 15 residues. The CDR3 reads CASSLQDPPSYGYTF. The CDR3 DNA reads TGTGCCAGCAGTCTACAGGACCCACCCAGCTATGGCTACACCTTC.

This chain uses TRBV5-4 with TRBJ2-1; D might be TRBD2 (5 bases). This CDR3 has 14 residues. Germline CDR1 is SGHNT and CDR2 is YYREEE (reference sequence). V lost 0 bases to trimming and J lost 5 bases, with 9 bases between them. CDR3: CASSLVGSHNEQFF. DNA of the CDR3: TGTGCCAGCAGCTTGGTGGGGAGCCACAATGAGCAGTTCTTC.

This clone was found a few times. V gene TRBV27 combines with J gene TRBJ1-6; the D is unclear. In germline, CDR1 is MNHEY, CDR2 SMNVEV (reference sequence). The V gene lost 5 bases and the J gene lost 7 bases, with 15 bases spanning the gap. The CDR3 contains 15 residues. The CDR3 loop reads CASSPHGRANSPLHF. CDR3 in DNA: TGTGCCAGCAGTCCCCACGGGAGGGCCAATTCACCCCTCCACTTT.

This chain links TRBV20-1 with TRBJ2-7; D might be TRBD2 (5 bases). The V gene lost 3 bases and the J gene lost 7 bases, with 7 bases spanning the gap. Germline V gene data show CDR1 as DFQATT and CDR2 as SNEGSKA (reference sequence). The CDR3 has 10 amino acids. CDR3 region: CSAREREQYF. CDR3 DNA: TGCAGTGCTAGGGAGCGGGAGCAGTACTTC.

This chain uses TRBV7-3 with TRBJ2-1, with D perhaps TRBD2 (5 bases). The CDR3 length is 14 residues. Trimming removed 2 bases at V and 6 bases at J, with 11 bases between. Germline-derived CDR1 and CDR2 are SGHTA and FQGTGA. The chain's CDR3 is CASSLLPGVNEQFF. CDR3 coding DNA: TGTGCCAGCAGCTTACTCCCCGGGGTCAATGAGCAGTTCTTC.

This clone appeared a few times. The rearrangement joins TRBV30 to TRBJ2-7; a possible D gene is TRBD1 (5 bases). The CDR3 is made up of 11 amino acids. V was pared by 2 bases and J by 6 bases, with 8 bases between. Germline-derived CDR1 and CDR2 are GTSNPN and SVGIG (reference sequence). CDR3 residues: CAWSIRVEQYF. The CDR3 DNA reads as TGTGCCTGGAGTATCAGGGTCGAGCAGTACTTC.

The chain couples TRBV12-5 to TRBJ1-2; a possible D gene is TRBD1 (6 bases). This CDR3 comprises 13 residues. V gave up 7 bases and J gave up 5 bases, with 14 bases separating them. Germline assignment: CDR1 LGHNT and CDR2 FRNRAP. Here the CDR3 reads CASAEQGTYGYTF. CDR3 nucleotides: TGTGCTAGTGCCGAACAGGGTACTTATGGCTACACCTTC.

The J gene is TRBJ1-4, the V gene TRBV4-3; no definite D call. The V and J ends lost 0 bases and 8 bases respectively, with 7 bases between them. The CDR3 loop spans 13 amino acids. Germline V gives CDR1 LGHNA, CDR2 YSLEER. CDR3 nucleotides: TGCGCCAGCAGCCAAGATCGAAGCGAAAAACTGTTTTTT. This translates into CASSQDRSEKLFF.

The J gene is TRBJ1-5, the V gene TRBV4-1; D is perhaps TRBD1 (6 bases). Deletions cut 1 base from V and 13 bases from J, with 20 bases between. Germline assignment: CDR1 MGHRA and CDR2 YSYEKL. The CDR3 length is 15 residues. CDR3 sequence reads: CASSQGNVGSGDQHF. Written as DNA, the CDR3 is TGCGCCAGCAGCCAAGGGAATGTGGGGTCAGGGGATCAGCATTTT.

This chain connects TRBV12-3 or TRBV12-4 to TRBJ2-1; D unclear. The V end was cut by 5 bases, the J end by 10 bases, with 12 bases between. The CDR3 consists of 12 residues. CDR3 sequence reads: CASSPLVHEQFF. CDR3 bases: TGTGCCAGCAGTCCTCTAGTTCACGAGCAGTTCTTC.

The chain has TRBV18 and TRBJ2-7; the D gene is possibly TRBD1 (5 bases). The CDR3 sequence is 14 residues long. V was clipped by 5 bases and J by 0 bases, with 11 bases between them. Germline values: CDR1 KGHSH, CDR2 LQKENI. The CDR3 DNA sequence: TGTGCCAGCTCATCGACAGCTAGCTCCTACGAGCAGTACTTC. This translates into CASSSTASSYEQYF.

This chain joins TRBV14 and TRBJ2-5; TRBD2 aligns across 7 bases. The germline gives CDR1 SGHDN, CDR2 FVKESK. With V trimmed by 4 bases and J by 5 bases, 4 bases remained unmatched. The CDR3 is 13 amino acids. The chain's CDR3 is CASSRDYGETQYF. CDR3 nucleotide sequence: TGTGCCAGCAGCCGGGACTATGGGGAGACCCAGTACTTC.

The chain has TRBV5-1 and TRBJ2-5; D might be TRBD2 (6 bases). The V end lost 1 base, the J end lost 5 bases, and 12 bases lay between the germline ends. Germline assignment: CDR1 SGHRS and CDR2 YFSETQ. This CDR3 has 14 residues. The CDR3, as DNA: TGCGCCAGCAGCTTGTGGGGGGACGGGGAGACCCAGTACTTC. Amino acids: CASSLWGDGETQYF.

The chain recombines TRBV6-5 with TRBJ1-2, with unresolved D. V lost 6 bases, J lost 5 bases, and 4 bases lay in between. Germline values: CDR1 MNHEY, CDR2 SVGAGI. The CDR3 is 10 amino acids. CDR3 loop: CASSEYGYTF. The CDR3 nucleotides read TGTGCCAGCAGCGAGTATGGCTACACCTTC.

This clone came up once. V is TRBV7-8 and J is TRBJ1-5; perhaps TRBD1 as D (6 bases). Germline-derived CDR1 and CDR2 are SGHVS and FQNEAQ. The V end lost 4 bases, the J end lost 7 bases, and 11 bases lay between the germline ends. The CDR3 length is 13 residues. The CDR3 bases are TGTGCCAGCAGCTCCGACAGGCTACAGCCCCAGCATTTT. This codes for CASSSDRLQPQHF.